The clone carrying this T cell receptor (beta chain) was detected only once. Its target is not known. This record comes from a study of immune evolution from preneoplasia to lung adenocarcinoma. Study details: HLA loss of heterozygosity: 6% to 7.5% AIS, approximately 15% MIA, about 30% ADC, none AAH.

Profiling relied on immunoSEQ multiplex PCR, and the TCRdb table lists in-frame clones only, not all of them. The data show about 16,000 clones, approximately 86% seen once. The V gene lost 4 bases and the J gene lost 8 bases, with 22 bases spanning the gap. CDR1 SGDLS and CDR2 YYNGEE come from the germline V gene. The CDR3 consists of 15 residues. Notes on the study in general: From normal lung to invasive adenocarcinoma, top clone frequencies appeared to decrease. Normal lung had highest clonality; later lesions appeared denser, more diverse.

The specimen was FFPE invasive lung adenocarcinoma tissue. V usage is TRBV9 and J usage is TRBJ2-7; D possibly corresponds to TRBD1 (6 bases). The TCR originated in a person aged 65 to 79 with invasive lung adenocarcinoma. This CDR3 is CASSHTGTNGDKQYF. The CDR3 DNA is TGTGCCAGCAGCCATACCGGGACAAACGGGGACAAGCAGTACTTC. Looking up the rest from reference TRBV9 and TRBJ2-7 gives the full variable domain: DSGVTQTPKHLITATGQRVTLRCSPRSGDLSVYWYQQSLDQGLQFLIQYYNGEERAKGNILERFSAQQFPDLHSELNLSSLELGDSALYFCASSHTGTNGDKQYFGPGTRLTVT.